These 30 T cell receptor beta chains originate from one sample sequenced in a study of T cell responses to AZD1222 COVID-19 vaccine (dated by TCRdb to the early 2020s). Interpreted using the paper, the time point label stands for: baseline before first vaccination. The library was obtained by the immunoSEQ multiplex PCR assay. Imported from immuneACCESS, the table was reduced by TCRdb to in-frame sequences with V and J called. These copies leave out some clones; in studies compared against another copy, an unresolved V gene accounts for under half, and the cause of the remainder is not known. The sample table contains approximately 88,000 clones; only one count was recorded for around 73% of them. Of the sample, more than 20% falls within the top ten clones. Sequenced here: peripheral blood, sampled on day 0 of AZD1222 vaccination. All receptors come from an adult in good health.

The genes are TRBV18 and TRBJ1-5; D remains ambiguous. Germline V gives CDR1 KGHSH, CDR2 LQKENI. Trimming removed 4 bases from V and 2 bases from J, with 12 bases in between. The CDR3 is 15 amino acids. The CDR3 coding sequence is TGTGCCAGCTCACACAATTCGCAGGGCAATCAGCCCCAGCATTTT. Its protein is CASSHNSQGNQPQHF. The variable domain in full, completed from reference TRBV18 and TRBJ1-5, reads NAGVMQNPRHLVRRRGQEARLRCSPMKGHSHVYWYRQLPEEGLKFMVYLQKENIIDESGMPKERFSAEFPKEGPSILRIQQVVRGDSAAYFCASSHNSQGNQPQHFGDGTRLSIL.

The chain uses TRBV7-2 and TRBJ2-7, with 11 nucleotides matching TRBD2. Germline loops: CDR1 SGHTA, CDR2 FQGNSA. The CDR3 is made up of 15 amino acids. V dropped 4 bases and J dropped 2; count of bases not matched to a gene: 4. CDR3 sequence: CASSSGTSGTYEQYF. The CDR3 DNA reads TGTGCCAGCAGCTCCGGGACTAGCGGAACCTACGAGCAGTACTTC.

This clone was detected only once. The V gene is TRBV6-4, the J gene TRBJ1-5; possibly TRBD1 for D (5 bases). Trimming removed 6 bases at V and 9 bases at J, with 12 bases between. Germline V gives CDR1 MRHNA, CDR2 SNTAGT. The CDR3 totals 12 residues. The CDR3 region is CASSPTGPPQHF. The CDR3, as DNA: TGTGCCAGCAGCCCTACAGGCCCGCCCCAGCATTTT.

The gene calls are TRBV7-6 and TRBJ2-7; TRBD2 aligns across 9 bases. The CDR3 length is 16 residues. The germline V gene has CDR1 SGHVS and CDR2 FNYEAQ. V was pared by 2 bases and J by 6 bases, with 11 bases of the junction left unmatched. CDR3 amino acids: CASSLYGASGTSEQYF. In DNA form, the CDR3 reads TGTGCCAGCAGCTTATATGGGGCTAGCGGGACGAGCGAGCAGTACTTC. The complete variable domain, with remaining parts taken from reference TRBV7-6 and TRBJ2-7, reads GAGVSQSPRYKVTKRGQDVALRCDPISGHVSLYWYRQALGQGPEFLTYFNYEAQQDKSGLPNDRFSAERPEGSISTLTIQRTEQRDSAMYRCASSLYGASGTSEQYFGPGTRLTVT.

V and J are TRBV7-8 and TRBJ1-3; D is possibly TRBD1 (6 bases). CDR1 is SGHVS and CDR2 is FQNEAQ in the germline V gene. V was shortened by 0 bases and J by 1 base, with 13 bases between the two germline ends. The CDR3 consists of 17 residues. The chain's CDR3 is CASSLARGAASGNTIYF. The CDR3 DNA reads as TGTGCCAGCAGCTTAGCGCGGGGGGCAGCGTCTGGAAACACCATATATTTT.

J is TRBJ2-3 and V is TRBV2, with TRBD1 matching over 9 bases. The V gene end was trimmed by 8 bases and the J gene end by 3 bases; junction bases not matched to a gene: 6. In germline, CDR1 is SNHLY, CDR2 FYNNEI. The CDR3 consists of 14 residues. The CDR3 spells CASGGQGGTDTQYF. The CDR3 DNA follows: TGTGCCAGCGGGGGACAGGGAGGTACAGATACGCAGTATTTT. Looking up the rest from reference TRBV2 and TRBJ2-3 gives the full variable domain: EPEVTQTPSHQVTQMGQEVILRCVPISNHLYFYWYRQILGQKVEFLVSFYNNEISEKSEIFDDQFSVERPDGSNFTLKIRSTKLEDSAMYFCASGGQGGTDTQYFGPGTRLTVL.

The V call is TRBV24-1, the J call TRBJ1-5; no clear D gene. Germline V lookup: CDR1 KGHDR, CDR2 SFDVKD. V was cut by 6 bases and J by 1 base, with 9 bases left in between. This CDR3 region has 14 residues. CDR3 nucleotide sequence: TGTGCCACCAGTCCGGACTGGAGCAATCAGCCCCAGCATTTT. It encodes CATSPDWSNQPQHF.

The chain combines TRBV7-2 with TRBJ1-2; TRBD1 aligns across 9 bases. The germline V gene encodes CDR1 SGHTA and CDR2 FQGNSA. CDR3 length equals 17 residues. After removal of 5 bases from V and 0 bases from J, the junction contained 10 bases not matched to a gene. This chain's CDR3 is CASSRTGALLSNYGYTF. The DNA for the CDR3 is TGTGCCAGCAGCCGGACAGGGGCCCTCCTTTCTAACTATGGCTACACCTTC.

This clone was counted once. This chain uses TRBV7-8 with TRBJ2-3; the match to TRBD2 covers 7 bases. Germline V gene data show CDR1 as SGHVS and CDR2 as FQNEAQ. The CDR3 length is 14 residues. V lost 1 base and J lost 6; bases outside the gene matches: 4. CDR3: CASSLVGLTDTQYF. In DNA, the CDR3 is TGTGCCAGCAGCTTAGTGGGACTAACTGATACGCAGTATTTT.

The J gene is TRBJ2-1, the V gene TRBV21-1. TRBV21-1 constitutes a pseudogene. This CDR3 contains 21 residues. CDR3 DNA: TGTGCCAGCAGCAAAGACAGCGATCGGACCGGACAGCTAGCGTTTTACAATGAGCAGTTCTTC. It codes for CASSKDSDRTGQLAFYNEQFF.

The rearrangement joins TRBV25-1 to TRBJ1-1, with D possibly matching TRBD1 (5 bases). The CDR3 is 15 amino acids. The V gene's germline CDR1 is MGHDK and CDR2 SYGVNS. Trimming stripped 0 bases from V and 3 bases from J, with 11 bases between. CDR3 sequence (DNA): TGTGCCAGCAGTGAATACCCGGGGGGTGACACTGAAGCTTTCTTT. Protein product: CASSEYPGGDTEAFF.

This chain links TRBV7-8 with TRBJ2-2; D is ambiguous. This CDR3 contains 15 residues. Between the trimmed V and J ends, which lost 0 bases and 0 bases, there was a span of 5 bases. CDR1 is SGHVS and CDR2 is FQNEAQ in the germline V gene. Written as DNA, the CDR3 is TGTGCCAGCAGCTTAGCCCCCCCGAACACCGGGGAGCTGTTTTTT. It yields the protein CASSLAPPNTGELFF.

The rearrangement uses TRBV6-6 and TRBJ2-3; TRBD1 matches 9 bases. The germline V gene has CDR1 MNHNY and CDR2 SVGAGI (reference sequence). CDR3 size: 14 residues. V shed 4 bases and J 6 bases; nucleotides not matched to a gene: 5. In DNA, the CDR3 is TGTGCCAGCAGTTCGGGACAGGGTACGGATACGCAGTATTTT. It codes for CASSSGQGTDTQYF.

The chain carries TRBV5-1 and TRBJ1-3; no clear D. CDR3 length: 16 residues. V was cut by 2 bases and J by 0 bases, with 12 bases left in between. The germline V gene has CDR1 SGHRS and CDR2 YFSETQ. Here the CDR3 reads CASSFGSANSGNTIYF. The CDR3 DNA is TGCGCCAGCAGCTTCGGGTCGGCAAACTCTGGAAACACCATATATTTT. The full variable domain, with the rest looked up from reference TRBV5-1 and TRBJ1-3, is KAGVTQTPRYLIKTRGQQVTLSCSPISGHRSVSWYQQTPGQGLQFLFEYFSETQRNKGNFPGRFSGRQFSNSRSEMNVSTLELGDSALYLCASSFGSANSGNTIYFGEGSWLTVV.

This chain links TRBV6-2 or TRBV6-3 with TRBJ2-7; 8 bases map to TRBD2. The CDR3 contains 14 residues. Per the germline V gene, CDR1 is MNHEY and CDR2 is SVGEGT. Trimming at V came to 5 bases and at J to 1 base, leaving 4 bases not matched to a gene. The CDR3 coding sequence is TGTGCCAGCAGTAGCGGGAGAGAGTCCTACGAGCAGTACTTC. It specifies CASSSGRESYEQYF.

This clone was seen more than once but under ten times. This rearrangement joins TRBV6-6 to TRBJ2-1; D gene ambiguous. The CDR3 has 14 residues. Germline CDR1 reads MNHNY; CDR2 reads SVGAGI (reference sequence). Trimming removed 0 bases at V and 5 bases at J, with 8 bases between. CDR3 sequence reads: CASSYSGSDNEQFF. CDR3 sequence (DNA): TGTGCCAGCAGTTACTCAGGTTCGGACAATGAGCAGTTCTTC.

This chain connects TRBV11-2 to TRBJ1-2; no clear D. The CDR3 covers 12 residues. The V gene lost 5 bases and the J gene lost 2 bases, with 6 bases spanning the gap. Germline CDR1 and CDR2: SGHAT and FQNNGV. In DNA form, the CDR3 reads TGTGCCAGCAGCCATGAAAACTATGGCTACACCTTC. This translates into CASSHENYGYTF.

The chain employs TRBV5-1 and TRBJ2-5; 7 nucleotides agree with TRBD2. Germline lookup yields CDR1 SGHRS and CDR2 YFSETQ. The CDR3 spans 14 residues. V lost 4 bases, J lost 5 bases, and 8 bases stayed unmatched. The CDR3, as DNA: TGCGCCAGCAGCGCTAGCGGAGATTCGGAGACCCAGTACTTC. Protein sequence: CASSASGDSETQYF.

V is TRBV6-5 and J is TRBJ1-1, with D unresolved. With 4 bases removed from V and 8 bases from J, the gap between germline ends came to 11 bases. This CDR3 region has 12 residues. The germline V gene encodes CDR1 MNHEY and CDR2 SVGAGI. CDR3 region: CASSSQSREAFF. For the CDR3, the DNA is TGTGCCAGCAGTTCCCAAAGCCGAGAAGCTTTCTTT.

V usage is TRBV18 and J usage is TRBJ1-3, with unresolved D. Germline-derived CDR1 and CDR2 are KGHSH and LQKENI. Trimming stripped 1 base from V and 0 bases from J, with 13 bases between. The CDR3 spans 17 residues. The CDR3 sequence is CASSPQTPRTSGNTIYF. The CDR3, as DNA: TGTGCCAGCTCACCACAGACACCCCGGACCTCTGGAAACACCATATATTTT.

The chain is built from TRBV19 and TRBJ2-2, with unresolved D. The V gene lost 4 bases and the J gene lost 0 bases, with 6 bases spanning the gap. This CDR3 contains 14 residues. Germline CDR1 is LNHDA and CDR2 is SQIVND (reference sequence). The CDR3 DNA follows: TGTGCCAGTAGTACTGCTACGAACACCGGGGAGCTGTTTTTT. It yields the protein CASSTATNTGELFF.

The chain recombines TRBV21-1 with TRBJ2-2; whether TRBD2, the table's D call, matches the DNA was not checked. TRBV21-1 is a pseudogene segment. This CDR3 contains 14 residues. This CDR3 reads CASSKALAAGELFF. The CDR3 DNA is TGTGCCAGCAGCAAAGCCCTAGCGGCCGGGGAGCTGTTTTTT.

The rearrangement uses TRBV9 and TRBJ2-1, with a weak D call TRBD2 (5 bases). Germline V gives CDR1 SGDLS, CDR2 YYNGEE. Between the trimmed V and J ends, which lost 0 bases and 6 bases, there was a span of 7 bases. The CDR3 runs to 13 residues. CDR3 loop: CASSVAGSNEQFF. The CDR3 DNA follows: TGTGCCAGCAGCGTAGCGGGATCCAATGAGCAGTTCTTC.

The V gene is TRBV5-6, the J gene TRBJ1-5, with a tentative D call TRBD1 (6 bases). The V gene lost 4 bases and the J gene lost 8 bases, with 19 bases spanning the gap. This CDR3 region has 15 residues. Germline V gene lookup returns CDR1 SGHDT and CDR2 YYEEEE. CDR3 nucleotide sequence: TGTGCCAGCAGCCTCGGGACATGGACCGGGGAGCCCCAGCATTTT. Its protein product is CASSLGTWTGEPQHF.

This sequence joins TRBV19 and TRBJ2-1; 13 bases agree with TRBD2. The CDR3 consists of 15 residues. Germline CDR1 LNHDA, CDR2 SQIVND (reference sequence). The trim removed 6 bases at V and 10 bases at J, leaving 9 bases unmatched. DNA for the CDR3: TGTGCCAGTAGATTTGGGACTAGCGGGATATTCGAGCAGTTCTTC. The encoded protein is CASRFGTSGIFEQFF.

The rearrangement joins TRBV7-6 to TRBJ1-3; D not resolved. Germline-derived CDR1 and CDR2 are SGHVS and FNYEAQ. Between the trimmed V and J ends, which lost 6 bases and 0 bases, there was a span of 12 bases. The CDR3 sequence is 15 residues long. The CDR3 nucleotides read TGTGCCAGCAGTTCGGACGTTAGCTCTGGAAACACCATATATTTT. Protein sequence: CASSSDVSSGNTIYF.

This chain joins TRBV5-1 and TRBJ2-7, with 7 bases aligning to TRBD2. The CDR3 has 16 amino acids. After removal of 0 bases from V and 3 bases from J, the junction contained 9 bases not matched to a gene. The germline gives CDR1 SGHRS, CDR2 YFSETQ. The CDR3 coding sequence is TGCGCCAGCAGCTTGGGGGAAGGGCTAGCGGACTACGAGCAGTACTTC. Translating gives CASSLGEGLADYEQYF.

Worth noting for this clone: One end of the junction varies from germline; a read error may be responsible. This chain connects TRBV7-7 to TRBJ2-5; 9 bases match TRBD1. CDR1 and CDR2 from the germline V gene are SSHAT and FNYEAQ (reference sequence). The CDR3 length is 13 residues. CDR3 DNA: TGTGCTAGCAGGAGTCCCGGGACAGGGCCCCAGTACTTC. This sequence encodes CASRSPGTGPQYF.

CDR3 in amino acids: CASSSAGVGGELFF. The DNA for the CDR3 is TGTGCCAGCAGTTCAGCGGGAGTGGGCGGGGAGCTGTTTTTT. The V gene is TRBV6-5, the J gene TRBJ2-2; 8 positions agree with TRBD2. CDR3 length equals 14 residues. Trimming cost V 4 bases and J 7 bases; bases outside gene matches: 5. Germline V CDR1 and CDR2: MNHEY, SVGAGI.

CDR3 nucleotide sequence: TGTGCCAGCAGCCAAGTTGCGGGGCTTGGAAATTCACCCCTCCACTTT. Its translation: CASSQVAGLGNSPLHF. The rearrangement joins TRBV3-1 (or the pseudogene TRBV3-2) to TRBJ1-6, with a possible D match to TRBD1 (5 bases). V was trimmed by 1 base and J by 7 bases, leaving 14 bases between them. This CDR3 region has 16 residues. Germline CDR1 reads LGHDT; CDR2 reads YNNKEL (reference sequence).